The rows below give T cell receptor beta chains drawn from one sample of a study of control samples from healthy donors and cancer patients. Profiled with immunoSEQ multiplex PCR; TCRdb holds only in-frame clones, not every one. The table has about 69,000 clones, about nine tenths seen once; the top ten hold around 5.5%. The specimen sequenced was PBMCs. The receptors originated from a man between 60 and 75 years old with colorectal cancer. The CDR3 runs from the conserved cysteine through the conserved F or W. D genes are given only for firm matches. Rows give clone size only sometimes, using once, few, many, or a class for an expanded clone.

D: -
J: TRBJ1-5
V: TRBV2
size: -
DNA: TGTGCAGAGGAAAATCAGCCCCAGCATTTT
CDR3: CAEENQPQHF

D: TRBD1
J: TRBJ2-5
V: TRBV7-9
size: -
DNA: TGTGCCAGCAGCGCCCCGGGACAGAAAGAGACCCAGTACTTC
CDR3: CASSAPGQKETQYF

D: -
J: TRBJ2-2
V: TRBV7-8
size: -
DNA: TGTGCCAGCAGCTTAGGTCCGGGGGACACCGGGGAGCTGTTTTTT
CDR3: CASSLGPGDTGELFF

D: -
J: TRBJ1-1
V: TRBV5-1
size: -
DNA: TGCGCCAGCAGCGTGATGGAGGGGAGCCGGAGGGCCACTGAAGCTTTCTTT
CDR3: CASSVMEGSRRATEAFF

D: -
J: TRBJ1-3
V: TRBV6-5
size: -
DNA: TGTGCCAGCAGTTACTTCGAGGGGAAAGGAAACACCATATATTTT
CDR3: CASSYFEGKGNTIYF

D: TRBD1
J: TRBJ2-1
V: TRBV7-9
size: -
DNA: TGTGCCAGCAGCCCCCACCCCGGGACAGGCTTCTACAATGAGCAGTTCTTC
CDR3: CASSPHPGTGFYNEQFF

D: TRBD2
J: TRBJ2-3
V: TRBV5-6
size: -
DNA: TGTGCCACCGCGACTAGCGGGGGAACAGATACGCAGTATTTT
CDR3: CATATSGGTDTQYF

D: -
J: TRBJ1-3
V: TRBV9
size: -
DNA: TGTGCCAGCAGCGTAGGGGTTGGGGCCAGCTCTGGAAACACCATATATTTT
CDR3: CASSVGVGASSGNTIYF

D: -
J: TRBJ1-1
V: TRBV7-2
size: -
DNA: TGTGCCAGCAGCTTAGGTGCAGGGAACACTGAAGCTTTCTTT
CDR3: CASSLGAGNTEAFF

D: -
J: TRBJ2-1
V: TRBV6-5
size: -
DNA: TGTGCCAGCAGTAACGGGATAGCCTACAATGAGCAGTTCTTC
CDR3: CASSNGIAYNEQFF

D: -
J: TRBJ1-6
V: TRBV30
size: -
DNA: TGTGCCTGGAGTAGCCCCCGCCCACTTAACTCCTATAATTCACCCCTCCACTTT
CDR3: CAWSSPRPLNSYNSPLHF

D: -
J: TRBJ2-7
V: TRBV7-2
size: -
DNA: TGTGCCAGCAGTCGGACTGGGACCTACGAGCAGTACTTC
CDR3: CASSRTGTYEQYF

D: -
J: TRBJ1-1
V: TRBV2
size: few
DNA: TGTGCCAGCGGGGAGTTGAACACTGAAGCTTTCTTT
CDR3: CASGELNTEAFF

D: TRBD1
J: TRBJ2-1
V: TRBV6-8
size: -
DNA: TGTGCCAGCAGCGGGGACAGGGGCAGGGATGAGCAGTTCTTC
CDR3: CASSGDRGRDEQFF

D: -
J: TRBJ2-3
V: TRBV7-8
size: once
DNA: TGTGCCAGCAGCTCCCCCGGGGGCGGAGGCGGGGGCACAGATACGCAGTATTTT
CDR3: CASSSPGGGGGGTDTQYF

D: -
J: TRBJ2-4
V: TRBV11-2
size: -
DNA: TGTGCCAGCGGATTTCGCGGGGCCAAAAACATTCAGTACTTC
CDR3: CASGFRGAKNIQYF

D: -
J: TRBJ2-5
V: TRBV5-1
size: -
DNA: TGCGCCAGCAGCCCGGCCCAAGAGACCCAGTACTTC
CDR3: CASSPAQETQYF

D: -
J: TRBJ1-5
V: TRBV19
size: -
DNA: TGTGCCAGTAGTATGCCGCGGGCGGGTGGCAATCAGCCCCAGCATTTT
CDR3: CASSMPRAGGNQPQHF

D: -
J: TRBJ1-3
V: TRBV9
size: -
DNA: TGTGCCAGCAGCGTAGGGGGGGGCCCCTACTCTGGAAACACCATATATTTT
CDR3: CASSVGGGPYSGNTIYF

D: -
J: TRBJ1-6
V: TRBV19
size: -
DNA: TGTGCCAGACCAGGAATTCAGAATTCACCCCTCCACTTT
CDR3: CARPGIQNSPLHF

D: TRBD1
J: TRBJ1-2
V: TRBV30
size: -
DNA: TGTGCTGGCTCGGGGACAGTAAGCTACACCTTC
CDR3: CAGSGTVSYTF

D: -
J: TRBJ1-1
V: TRBV5-8
size: -
DNA: TGTGCCAGCAGCTTGGCGGTTAGGACTGAAGCTTTCTTT
CDR3: CASSLAVRTEAFF

D: -
J: TRBJ2-3
V: TRBV4-1
size: -
DNA: TGCGCCAGCAGCCAAGAGGAGCGACAGAACGCGCTTACGCAGTATTTT
CDR3: CASSQEERQNALTQYF

D: -
J: TRBJ1-4
V: TRBV4-1
size: -
DNA: TGCGCCAGTCATACACGGGGTGAAAAACTGTTTTTT
CDR3: CASHTRGEKLFF

D: TRBD1
J: TRBJ1-2
V: TRBV3-1/TRBV3-2
size: few
DNA: TGTGCCAGCAGCCAATCAGGGGGCCTCTATGGCTACACCTTC
CDR3: CASSQSGGLYGYTF

D: -
J: TRBJ2-6
V: TRBV27
size: few
DNA: TGTGCCAGCAGTGACCTGGGCTCTGGGGCCAACGTCCTGACTTTC
CDR3: CASSDLGSGANVLTF

D: -
J: TRBJ1-1
V: TRBV25-1
size: -
DNA: TGTGCCAGCAGTGAAGCCGCCGGGACAACGAACACTGAAGCTTTCTTT
CDR3: CASSEAAGTTNTEAFF

D: -
J: TRBJ1-3
V: TRBV21-1
size: -
DNA: TGTGCCAGCAGCAAAGTCGGTCACGATAGCTCTGGAAACACCATATATTTT
CDR3: CASSKVGHDSSGNTIYF

D: -
J: TRBJ2-1
V: TRBV7-3
size: -
DNA: TGTGCCAGCAGCCCCACGGGGGACACCCACAATGAGCAGTTCTTC
CDR3: CASSPTGDTHNEQFF

D: -
J: TRBJ2-1
V: TRBV5-7
size: -
DNA: TGTGCCAGCAGCCCCCGAAGTGGCGGGAACTACAATGAGCAGTTCTTC
CDR3: CASSPRSGGNYNEQFF

D: -
J: TRBJ2-5
V: TRBV7-3
size: -
DNA: TGTGCCAGCAGCTTAGGGACCACGCAAGAGACCCAGTACTTC
CDR3: CASSLGTTQETQYF

D: -
J: TRBJ2-5
V: TRBV5-1
size: -
DNA: TGCGCCAGCAGCTTCTCCGGGGACCAAGAGACCCAGTACTTC
CDR3: CASSFSGDQETQYF

D: -
J: TRBJ2-2
V: TRBV28
size: few
DNA: TGTGCCAGCAGACCCGCCGCCGGGCGTGTCTCCGGGGAGCTGTTTTTT
CDR3: CASRPAAGRVSGELFF

D: -
J: TRBJ1-5
V: TRBV18
size: -
DNA: TGTGCCAGCTCACCACGGTCAGGCAATCAGCCCCAGCATTTT
CDR3: CASSPRSGNQPQHF

D: TRBD1
J: TRBJ1-4
V: TRBV6-6
size: once
DNA: TGTGCCAGCAGTTACGGGACAGGGGCCGAAAAACTGTTTTTT
CDR3: CASSYGTGAEKLFF

D: -
J: TRBJ1-2
V: TRBV28
size: -
DNA: TGTGCCAGCAGTTCTCCGGGACCGCCCCGGGTAGGCTACACCTTC
CDR3: CASSSPGPPRVGYTF

D: TRBD1
J: TRBJ2-3
V: TRBV29-1
size: -
DNA: TGCAGCGTTGAGACAGGGACAGGTCGGCCAGATACGCAGTATTTT
CDR3: CSVETGTGRPDTQYF

D: -
J: TRBJ2-7
V: TRBV2
size: -
DNA: TGTGCCAGCCGGGCCGCCAGCTCCTACGAGCAGTACTTC
CDR3: CASRAASSYEQYF

D: -
J: TRBJ2-2
V: TRBV27
size: -
DNA: TGTGCCAGCAGTTTAGGGACGGGGACCGGGGAGCTGTTTTTT
CDR3: CASSLGTGTGELFF

D: TRBD1
J: TRBJ1-5
V: TRBV4-3
size: -
DNA: TGCGCCAGCAGCGTTGACAGGGTTAGCAATCAGCCCCAGCATTTT
CDR3: CASSVDRVSNQPQHF

D: -
J: TRBJ2-3
V: TRBV5-1
size: -
DNA: TGCGCCAGCAGCTTGCTAAGGGCAACAGATACGCAGTATTTT
CDR3: CASSLLRATDTQYF

D: -
J: TRBJ2-3
V: TRBV7-9
size: -
DNA: TGTGCCAGCACCACGGGGGATACGCAGTATTTT
CDR3: CASTTGDTQYF

D: -
J: TRBJ1-1
V: TRBV6-5
size: few
DNA: TGTGCCAGCACTGGGGGTAGTACTGAAGCTTTCTTT
CDR3: CASTGGSTEAFF

D: TRBD2
J: TRBJ2-5
V: TRBV5-1
size: -
DNA: TGCGCCAGCAGCTTGGTGCACGGGGGGGCAGTAGAGACCCAGTACTTC
CDR3: CASSLVHGGAVETQYF

D: TRBD1
J: TRBJ2-7
V: TRBV9
size: -
DNA: TGTGCCAGCAGCGTAGGGGTGACAGGGGGAGAGCAGTACTTC
CDR3: CASSVGVTGGEQYF

D: TRBD1
J: TRBJ2-2
V: TRBV6-5
size: -
DNA: TGTGCCAGCAGTTACTTAGACAGGGCTGCCGGGGAGCTGTTTTTT
CDR3: CASSYLDRAAGELFF

D: TRBD1
J: TRBJ1-2
V: TRBV30
size: -
DNA: TGTGCCTGGAGTGGCCTAACCTCAGGGGGCGATGGCTACACCTTC
CDR3: CAWSGLTSGGDGYTF

D: -
J: TRBJ2-1
V: TRBV19
size: -
DNA: TGTGCCAGTAGTATAGAGGGGGACCCCTACAATGAGCAGTTCTTC
CDR3: CASSIEGDPYNEQFF

D: -
J: TRBJ1-6
V: TRBV30
size: -
DNA: TGTGCCTGGAGTGGTCTGGGAGGTAATTCACCCCTCCACTTT
CDR3: CAWSGLGGNSPLHF

D: -
J: TRBJ1-3
V: TRBV6-1
size: -
DNA: TGTGCCAGCAGTGAGGTGAACACCATATATTTT
CDR3: CASSEVNTIYF

D: -
J: TRBJ1-4
V: TRBV7-8
size: -
DNA: TGTGCCAGCAGCTTAAGGGACGGATATAATGAAAAACTGTTTTTT
CDR3: CASSLRDGYNEKLFF

D: -
J: TRBJ2-7
V: TRBV5-6
size: -
DNA: TGTGCCAGCAGCTCTGGGAGAGGGTTGGGAGAGCAGTACTTC
CDR3: CASSSGRGLGEQYF

D: TRBD1
J: TRBJ1-1
V: TRBV5-4
size: -
DNA: TGTGCCAGCAGTGATCCGGGACAGGGAATCGGGACTGAAGCTTTCTTT
CDR3: CASSDPGQGIGTEAFF

D: -
J: TRBJ1-3
V: TRBV11-3
size: -
DNA: TGTGCCAGCAGCTTATGGACAGGAAACACCATATATTTT
CDR3: CASSLWTGNTIYF

D: TRBD1
J: TRBJ1-4
V: TRBV5-4
size: -
DNA: TGTGCCAGCAGCCAGGGACAGGGAAATGAAAAACTGTTTTTT
CDR3: CASSQGQGNEKLFF

D: TRBD2
J: TRBJ2-1
V: TRBV6-5
size: -
DNA: TGTGCCAGCAGTTATGGACTAGCGGGGAGGGGCCATGAGCAGTTCTTC
CDR3: CASSYGLAGRGHEQFF

D: TRBD1
J: TRBJ1-5
V: TRBV28
size: -
DNA: TGTGCCAGCAGGCCACAGGGGATGAACAATCAGCCCCAGCATTTT
CDR3: CASRPQGMNNQPQHF

D: -
J: TRBJ1-2
V: TRBV3-1/TRBV3-2
size: -
DNA: TGTGCCAGCAGCCAAGTGCCCGGGAGGGGCGGCTACACCTTC
CDR3: CASSQVPGRGGYTF

D: -
J: TRBJ2-7
V: TRBV5-8
size: -
DNA: TGTGCCAGCAGCTTAAAGACAGGAGGTCACGAGCAGTACTTC
CDR3: CASSLKTGGHEQYF